This paragraph reports one T cell receptor beta chain. The assay was immunoSEQ multiplex PCR, and TCRdb's table has in-frame clones only and misses some. Of some 200,000 clones in the sample, around four fifths are singletons; the top ten hold 5.1%. This sample is part of a study of blood T cell repertoires in COVID-19. Trimming pared 8 bases from V and 2 bases from J, leaving 9 bases between. Germline V gene data show CDR1 as MNHEY and CDR2 as SVGAGI. The CDR3 contains 12 residues. The material sequenced was peripheral blood. The clonotype comes from a woman in her fifties or sixties who had recovered from COVID-19. The chain joins TRBV6-5 to TRBJ1-1; D unresolved. The CDR3, as DNA: TGTGCCAGCGGGCACCTTAACACTGAAGCTTTCTTT. Protein: CASGHLNTEAFF.